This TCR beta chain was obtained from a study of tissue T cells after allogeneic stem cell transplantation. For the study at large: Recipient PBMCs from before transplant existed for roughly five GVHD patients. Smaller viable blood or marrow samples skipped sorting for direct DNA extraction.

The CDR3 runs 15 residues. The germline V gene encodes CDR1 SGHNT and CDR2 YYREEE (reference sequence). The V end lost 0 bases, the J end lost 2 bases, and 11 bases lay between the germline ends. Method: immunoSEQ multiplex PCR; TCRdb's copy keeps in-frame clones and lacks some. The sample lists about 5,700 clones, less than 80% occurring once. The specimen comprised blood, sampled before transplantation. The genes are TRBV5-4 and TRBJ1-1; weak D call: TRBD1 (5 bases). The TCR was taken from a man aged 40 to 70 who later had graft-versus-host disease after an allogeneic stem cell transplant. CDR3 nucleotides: TGTGCCAGCAGCTTGGCCCTGACAGTCAACACTGAAGCTTTCTTT. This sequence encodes CASSLALTVNTEAFF.